The TCR beta chain described here comes from a study of blood T cell repertoires in COVID-19. Study overall: There were acute and convalescent COVID-19 samples, and they came from the United States, Italy and Spain.

Per the authors' pipeline: Amplification of reference gene primers was used by the study to estimate nucleated cell counts. The assay was immunoSEQ multiplex PCR, and TCRdb's table has in-frame clones only and misses some. That table gives V, J and clone size, and the DNA gave D and trimming. This table holds around 330,000 clones, 70% to 90% found once. Seattle participants joined during active infection and were tracked over time. There are 15 residues in the CDR3. V lost 1 base, J lost 3 bases, and 4 bases stayed unmatched. Germline CDR1 reads SGHNT; CDR2 reads YENEEA. The specimen was peripheral blood. The J gene is TRBJ2-5, the V gene TRBV11-3; TRBD1 matches at 8 bases. This receptor was obtained from a woman under 40 with COVID-19, enrolled during active disease. CDR3 amino acids: CASSLGRTGKETQYF. The CDR3 bases are TGTGCCAGCAGCTTAGGCCGGACAGGGAAAGAGACCCAGTACTTC.